Presented here are 4 T cell receptor beta chains from one specimen sequenced in a study of blood T cell repertoires in COVID-19. Produced via immunoSEQ multiplex PCR; TCRdb's table is partial and in-frame only. The sample has approximately 150,000 clones; roughly 78% are singletons. Sequencing input: peripheral blood. These receptors all stem from a woman aged 60-75 years with COVID-19, enrolled during active disease.

The rearrangement uses TRBV19 and TRBJ2-1; the match to TRBD2 covers 11 bases. Germline trimming cut 7 bases from V and 0 bases from J; bases unmatched to any gene: 11. This CDR3 region has 18 residues. The germline gives CDR1 LNHDA, CDR2 SQIVND (reference sequence). The CDR3 nucleotides are TGTGCCAGTACCATGCGCCTAGCGGGGGGCGGCTCCTACAATGAGCAGTTCTTC. Translation: CASTMRLAGGGSYNEQFF.

The V gene is TRBV2, the J gene TRBJ2-5, with 16 bases aligning to TRBD2. The CDR3 length is 16 residues. V shed 4 bases and J 7 bases; nucleotides not matched to a gene: 6. CDR1 and CDR2 (germline): SNHLY, FYNNEI. The CDR3 reads CASSAGTSGRAATQYF. CDR3 bases: TGTGCCAGCAGTGCCGGGACTAGCGGGAGGGCCGCGACCCAGTACTTC.

There are a few counts of this clone. The genes are TRBV5-1 and TRBJ1-1; TRBD1 agrees at 9 bases. Trimming cost V 6 bases and J 6 bases; bases outside gene matches: 9. Germline CDR1 is SGHRS and CDR2 is YFSETQ. The CDR3 length is 14 residues. CDR3 nucleotide sequence: TGCGCCAGCACCCCAATGAGACAGGGGGCTGAAGCTTTCTTT. It translates to CASTPMRQGAEAFF.

V is TRBV28 and J is TRBJ1-1, with 8 bases lining up with TRBD1. V dropped 4 bases and J dropped 10; count of bases not matched to a gene: 5. CDR3 size: 12 residues. The germline gives CDR1 MDHEN, CDR2 SYDVKM. CDR3 amino acids: CASSWVDRGAFF. CDR3 DNA: TGTGCCAGCAGTTGGGTCGACAGGGGAGCTTTCTTT.